These 17 T cell receptor beta chains share one sample of origin, sequenced in a study of T cell responses to AZD1222 COVID-19 vaccine. TCRdb's table, derived via immunoSEQ multiplex PCR, lists solely in-frame clones and lacks some. The data show some 150,000 clones, with about nine tenths seen just once and 3% to 3.5% held by the top ten. The input for sequencing was peripheral blood, taken 28 days after the second AZD1222 dose. Receptor source: an adult who received the AZD1222 COVID-19 vaccine.

Written as DNA, the CDR3 is TGTGCCAGCAGCGGACCAGACAGGGCTGGAAACACCATATATTTT. Its protein product is CASSGPDRAGNTIYF. The gene calls are TRBV5-4 and TRBJ1-3; TRBD1 matches at 7 bases. The CDR3 loop spans 15 amino acids. Germline CDR1 and CDR2: SGHNT and YYREEE (reference sequence). V gave up 4 bases and J gave up 2 bases; unmatched junction bases: 6.

CDR3 loop: CASGSPAQGFGEQYF. CDR3 nucleotide sequence: TGTGCTAGTGGATCGCCGGCTCAAGGATTCGGCGAGCAGTACTTC. This chain uses TRBV12-5 with TRBJ2-7; D not resolved. CDR1 and CDR2 from the germline V gene are LGHNT and FRNRAP. This CDR3 region has 15 residues. Trimming took 6 bases from V and 6 from J, leaving 21 bases between them.

The sample holds one count of this clone. The genes are TRBV18 and TRBJ2-7, with TRBD2 matching over 11 bases. CDR1 KGHSH and CDR2 LQKENI come from the germline V gene. This CDR3 is built from 15 residues. The V segment lost 1 base and the J segment 5 bases; nucleotides outside the gene matches: 4. The CDR3 here is CASSPLSGRADEQYF. The CDR3 DNA reads TGTGCCAGCTCACCACTTAGCGGGAGGGCCGACGAGCAGTACTTC.

The chain recombines TRBV30 with TRBJ2-5; the D gene could be TRBD1 or TRBD2 (6 bases each). The CDR3 totals 13 residues. Germline assignment: CDR1 GTSNPN and CDR2 SVGIG (reference sequence). With 5 bases removed from V and 7 bases from J, the gap between germline ends came to 17 bases. CDR3 region: CAWGLQGRGTQYF. DNA for the CDR3: TGTGCCTGGGGACTACAGGGTCGGGGGACCCAGTACTTC.

This rearrangement joins TRBV5-1 to TRBJ1-2; 7 bases agree with TRBD1. CDR3 size: 13 residues. V dropped 4 bases and J dropped 6; count of bases not matched to a gene: 6. Germline V gene lookup returns CDR1 SGHRS and CDR2 YFSETQ. The CDR3: CASSTTGADGYTF. DNA for the CDR3: TGCGCCAGCAGCACTACAGGGGCGGATGGCTACACCTTC. Combining the CDR3 with reference TRBV5-1 and TRBJ1-2 gives the whole variable domain KAGVTQTPRYLIKTRGQQVTLSCSPISGHRSVSWYQQTPGQGLQFLFEYFSETQRNKGNFPGRFSGRQFSNSRSEMNVSTLELGDSALYLCASSTTGADGYTFGSGTRLTVV.

The chain recombines TRBV4-1 with TRBJ2-3; 9 bases map to TRBD2. The V gene end was trimmed by 3 bases and the J gene end by 0 bases; junction bases not matched to a gene: 4. The CDR3 is made up of 16 amino acids. Germline V lookup: CDR1 MGHRA, CDR2 YSYEKL. The CDR3 nucleotides are TGCGCCAGCAGCCAGGGGCTAGCGGGAAGCACAGATACGCAGTATTTT. This sequence encodes CASSQGLAGSTDTQYF.

The rearrangement links TRBV14 to TRBJ1-1, with D unclear. This CDR3 region has 14 residues. Germline values: CDR1 SGHDN, CDR2 FVKESK. The ends were cut back, 1 base at V and 1 base at J, with 7 bases in the middle. The CDR3 loop reads CASSQVLSNTEAFF. The CDR3 DNA sequence: TGTGCCAGCAGCCAAGTCTTATCGAACACTGAAGCTTTCTTT.

This clone was detected only a few times. The chain employs TRBV2 and TRBJ1-4; perhaps TRBD1 as D (6 bases). This CDR3 has 15 amino acids. Germline assignment: CDR1 SNHLY and CDR2 FYNNEI. V dropped 6 bases and J dropped 4 bases, with 15 bases sitting between them. The chain's CDR3 is CASRESGTLNEKLFF. DNA of the CDR3: TGTGCCAGCAGGGAATCCGGGACACTTAATGAAAAACTGTTTTTT.

The rearrangement links TRBV28 to TRBJ2-7; 7 bases line up with TRBD1. The CDR3 covers 16 residues. Germline assignment: CDR1 MDHEN and CDR2 SYDVKM. The trim removed 4 bases at V and 1 base at J, leaving 10 bases unmatched. The chain's CDR3 is CASSSTRQGPSYEQYF. CDR3 DNA sequence: TGTGCCAGCAGTTCAACCCGACAGGGACCTTCCTACGAGCAGTACTTC.

The rearrangement joins TRBV18 to TRBJ2-7; D may correspond to TRBD1 or TRBD2 (5 bases each). The CDR3 spans 13 residues. The germline V gene has CDR1 KGHSH and CDR2 LQKENI. The ends were cut back, 5 bases at V and 4 bases at J, with 12 bases in the middle. DNA for the CDR3: TGTGCCAGCTCAGCCCGGGACGGTTACGAGCAGTACTTC. Translating it yields CASSARDGYEQYF.

The chain uses TRBV29-1 and TRBJ2-7; 11 bases fit TRBD2. V was clipped by 7 bases and J by 9 bases; unmatched bases: 11. This CDR3 spans 13 amino acids. Germline V gene sequence: CDR1 SQVTM, CDR2 ANQGSEA. CDR3 sequence reads: CSATGTSGYLQYF. The DNA of the CDR3 is TGCAGCGCAACCGGGACTAGCGGATACCTGCAGTACTTC.

The chain joins TRBV5-1 to TRBJ2-5; 9 bases fit TRBD1. Trimming cost V 6 bases and J 3 bases; bases outside gene matches: 6. The CDR3 totals 14 residues. Germline V gene data show CDR1 as SGHRS and CDR2 as YFSETQ. CDR3: CASNTGGGEETQYF. CDR3 nucleotide sequence: TGCGCCAGCAACACAGGGGGCGGGGAAGAGACCCAGTACTTC.

V usage is TRBV5-1 and J usage is TRBJ2-2; D is unclear. Trimming cost V 2 bases and J 2 bases, with 7 bases left between them. The CDR3 is made up of 14 amino acids. Per the germline V gene, CDR1 is SGHRS and CDR2 is YFSETQ. CDR3: CASSFGDNTGELFF. The CDR3 DNA sequence: TGCGCCAGCAGCTTTGGGGATAACACCGGGGAGCTGTTTTTT.

This chain uses TRBV3-1 (or the pseudogene TRBV3-2) with TRBJ1-1; TRBD1 might be the D (5 bases). The V gene's germline CDR1 is LGHDT and CDR2 YNNKEL (reference sequence). V was pared by 1 base and J by 4 bases, with 16 bases between. The CDR3 loop spans 16 amino acids. In DNA form, the CDR3 reads TGTGCCAGCAGCCAAGGAGTGTTGGGGGAGGCCACTGAAGCTTTCTTT. Protein product: CASSQGVLGEATEAFF.

The rearrangement links TRBV6-5 to TRBJ1-1; D is uncertain. V lost 2 bases and J 6 bases, leaving 4 bases between the germline ends. The CDR3 covers 11 residues. Germline CDR1 reads MNHEY; CDR2 reads SVGAGI. The CDR3, as DNA: TGTGCCAGCAGTTACCAGGCTGAAGCTTTCTTT. It yields the protein CASSYQAEAFF.

The chain joins TRBV30 to TRBJ1-1, with TRBD1 matching over 7 bases. Germline CDR1 is GTSNPN and CDR2 is SVGIG (reference sequence). Losses at the gene ends were 2 bases for V and 5 bases for J; bases not matched to a gene: 2. The length of the CDR3 is 12 residues. In DNA form, the CDR3 reads TGTGCCTGGAGTCAGACAGGGACTGAAGCTTTCTTT. Translated, it gives CAWSQTGTEAFF.

The rearrangement uses TRBV3-1 (or the pseudogene TRBV3-2) and TRBJ1-1, with TRBD1 as a possible D gene (5 bases). This CDR3 spans 14 amino acids. The V end lost 1 base, the J end lost 4 bases, and 10 bases lay between the germline ends. CDR1 LGHDT and CDR2 YNNKEL come from the germline V gene (reference sequence). This chain's CDR3 is CASSQGLGRTEAFF. The CDR3 DNA reads as TGTGCCAGCAGCCAAGGGTTGGGGCGCACTGAAGCTTTCTTT.